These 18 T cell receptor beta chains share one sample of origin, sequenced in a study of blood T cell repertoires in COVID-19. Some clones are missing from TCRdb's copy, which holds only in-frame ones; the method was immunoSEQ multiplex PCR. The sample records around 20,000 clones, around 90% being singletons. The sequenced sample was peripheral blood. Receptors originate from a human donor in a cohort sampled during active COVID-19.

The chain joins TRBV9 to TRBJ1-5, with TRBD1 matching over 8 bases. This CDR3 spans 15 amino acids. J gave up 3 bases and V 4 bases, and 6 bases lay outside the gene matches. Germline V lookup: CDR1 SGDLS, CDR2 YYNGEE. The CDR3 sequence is CASSSGTGNNQPQHF. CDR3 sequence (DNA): TGTGCCAGCAGCTCCGGGACAGGTAACAATCAGCCCCAGCATTTT.

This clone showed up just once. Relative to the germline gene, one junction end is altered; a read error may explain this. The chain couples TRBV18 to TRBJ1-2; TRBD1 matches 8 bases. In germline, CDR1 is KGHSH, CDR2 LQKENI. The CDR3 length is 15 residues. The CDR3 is CASSPQTGATDGYTF. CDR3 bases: TGTGCCAGCTCTCCACAGACAGGGGCCACAGATGGCTACACCTTC.

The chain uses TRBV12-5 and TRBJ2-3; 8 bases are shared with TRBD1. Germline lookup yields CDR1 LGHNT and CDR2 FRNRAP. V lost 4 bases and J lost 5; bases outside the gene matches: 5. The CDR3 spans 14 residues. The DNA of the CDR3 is TGTGCTAGTGGTTCTGGGACAGGAATAGATACGCAGTATTTT. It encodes CASGSGTGIDTQYF.

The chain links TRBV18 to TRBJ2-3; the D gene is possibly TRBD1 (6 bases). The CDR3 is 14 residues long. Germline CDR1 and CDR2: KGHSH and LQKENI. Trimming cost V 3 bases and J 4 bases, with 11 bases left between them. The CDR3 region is CASSPRTAADTQYF. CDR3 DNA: TGTGCCAGCTCACCCAGGACAGCCGCAGATACGCAGTATTTT.

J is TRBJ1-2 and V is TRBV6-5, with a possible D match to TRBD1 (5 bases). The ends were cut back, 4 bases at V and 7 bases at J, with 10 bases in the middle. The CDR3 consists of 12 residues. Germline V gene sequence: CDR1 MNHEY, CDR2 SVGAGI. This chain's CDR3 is CASSLGEGGYTF. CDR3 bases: TGTGCCAGCAGTTTAGGGGAGGGTGGCTACACCTTC.

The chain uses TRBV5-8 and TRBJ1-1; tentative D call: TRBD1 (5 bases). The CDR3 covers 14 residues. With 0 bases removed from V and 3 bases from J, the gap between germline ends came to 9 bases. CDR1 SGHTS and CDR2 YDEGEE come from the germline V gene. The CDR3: CASSLGQLHTEAFF. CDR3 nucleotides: TGTGCCAGCAGCTTGGGACAGCTACACACTGAAGCTTTCTTT.

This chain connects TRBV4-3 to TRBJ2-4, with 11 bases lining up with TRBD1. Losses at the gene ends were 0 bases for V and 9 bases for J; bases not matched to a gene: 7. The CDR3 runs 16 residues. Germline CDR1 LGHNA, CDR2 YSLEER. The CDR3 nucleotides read TGCGCCAGCAGCCAAGATATCGGGACAGGGGGAGTCATTCAGTACTTC. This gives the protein CASSQDIGTGGVIQYF.

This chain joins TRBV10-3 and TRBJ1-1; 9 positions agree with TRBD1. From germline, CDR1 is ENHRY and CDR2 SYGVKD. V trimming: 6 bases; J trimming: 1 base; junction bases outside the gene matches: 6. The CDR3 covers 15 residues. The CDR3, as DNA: TGTGCCATCAGGGACAGGGGAAGTAAGAACACTGAAGCTTTCTTT. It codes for CAIRDRGSKNTEAFF.

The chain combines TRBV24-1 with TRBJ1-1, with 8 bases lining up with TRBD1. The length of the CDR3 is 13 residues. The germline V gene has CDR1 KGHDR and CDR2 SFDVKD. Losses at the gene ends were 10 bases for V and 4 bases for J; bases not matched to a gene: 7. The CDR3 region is CATEGTGGTEAFF. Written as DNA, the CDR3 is TGTGCCACAGAAGGGACAGGAGGCACTGAAGCTTTCTTT.

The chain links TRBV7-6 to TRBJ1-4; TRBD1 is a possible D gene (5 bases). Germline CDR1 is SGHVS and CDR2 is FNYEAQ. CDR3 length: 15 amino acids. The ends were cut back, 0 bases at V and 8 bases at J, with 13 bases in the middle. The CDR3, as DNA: TGTGCCAGCAGCTTAGCAAGCAGGGTCAAGGAAAAACTGTTTTTT. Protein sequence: CASSLASRVKEKLFF.

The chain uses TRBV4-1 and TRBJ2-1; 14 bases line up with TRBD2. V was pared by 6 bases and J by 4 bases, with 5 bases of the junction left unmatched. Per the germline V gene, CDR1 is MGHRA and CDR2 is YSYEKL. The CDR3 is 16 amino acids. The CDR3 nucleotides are TGCGCCAGCAGGGGACTAGCGGGAGAAGATTACAATGAGCAGTTCTTC. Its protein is CASRGLAGEDYNEQFF.

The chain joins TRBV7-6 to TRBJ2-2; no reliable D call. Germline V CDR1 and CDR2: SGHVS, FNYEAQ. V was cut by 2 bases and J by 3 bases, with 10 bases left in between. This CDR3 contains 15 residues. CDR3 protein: CASSLQSPDTGELFF. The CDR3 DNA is TGTGCCAGCAGCTTACAATCACCGGACACCGGGGAGCTGTTTTTT.

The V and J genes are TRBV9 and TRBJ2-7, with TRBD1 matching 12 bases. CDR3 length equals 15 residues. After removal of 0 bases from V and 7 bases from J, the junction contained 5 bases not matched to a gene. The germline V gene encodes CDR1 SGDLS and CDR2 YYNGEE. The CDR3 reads CASSVAGDRGLEQYF. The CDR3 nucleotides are TGTGCCAGCAGCGTAGCGGGGGACAGGGGGCTAGAGCAGTACTTC. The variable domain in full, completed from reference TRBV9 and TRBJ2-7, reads DSGVTQTPKHLITATGQRVTLRCSPRSGDLSVYWYQQSLDQGLQFLIQYYNGEERAKGNILERFSAQQFPDLHSELNLSSLELGDSALYFCASSVAGDRGLEQYFGPGTRLTVT.

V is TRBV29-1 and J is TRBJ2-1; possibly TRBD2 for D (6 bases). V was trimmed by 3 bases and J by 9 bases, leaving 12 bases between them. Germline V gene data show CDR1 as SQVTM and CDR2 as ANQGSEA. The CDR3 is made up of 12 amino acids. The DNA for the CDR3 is TGCAGCGTTGATGACGGAGGGACTGAGCAGTTCTTC. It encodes CSVDDGGTEQFF.

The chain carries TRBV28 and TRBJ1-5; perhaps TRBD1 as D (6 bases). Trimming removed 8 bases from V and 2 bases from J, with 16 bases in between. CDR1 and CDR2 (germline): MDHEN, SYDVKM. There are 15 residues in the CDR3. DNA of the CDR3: TGTGCCAGCCGATCACAGGGAGAGGGCAATCAGCCCCAGCATTTT. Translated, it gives CASRSQGEGNQPQHF. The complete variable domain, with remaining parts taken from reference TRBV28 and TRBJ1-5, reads DVKVTQSSRYLVKRTGEKVFLECVQDMDHENMFWYRQDPGLGLRLIYFSYDVKMKEKGDIPEGYSVSREKKERFSLILESASTNQTSMYLCASRSQGEGNQPQHFGDGTRLSIL.

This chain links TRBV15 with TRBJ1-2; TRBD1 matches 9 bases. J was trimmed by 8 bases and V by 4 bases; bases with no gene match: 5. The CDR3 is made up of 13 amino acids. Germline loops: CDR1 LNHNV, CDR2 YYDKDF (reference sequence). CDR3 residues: CATSMDRGGGYTF. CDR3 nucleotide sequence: TGTGCCACCAGCATGGACAGGGGTGGAGGCTACACCTTC.

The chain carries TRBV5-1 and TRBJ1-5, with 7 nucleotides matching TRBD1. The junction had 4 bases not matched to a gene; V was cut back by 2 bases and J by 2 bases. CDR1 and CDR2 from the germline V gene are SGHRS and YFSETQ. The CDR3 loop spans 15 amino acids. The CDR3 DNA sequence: TGCGCCAGCAGCTTCAATGGACAGGGCAATCAGCCCCAGCATTTT. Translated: CASSFNGQGNQPQHF.

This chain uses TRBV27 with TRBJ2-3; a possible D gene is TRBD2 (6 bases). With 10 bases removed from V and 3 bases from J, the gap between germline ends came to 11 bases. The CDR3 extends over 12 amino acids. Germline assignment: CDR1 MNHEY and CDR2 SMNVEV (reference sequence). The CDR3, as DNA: TGTGCCACCCGGAGGGAGACAGATACGCAGTATTTT. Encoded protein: CATRRETDTQYF.